This is a list of T cell receptor beta chains from one sample in a study of memory CD4+ T cells and cytomegalovirus serostatus. Sequencing used immunoSEQ multiplex PCR; TCRdb keeps in-frame clones, though not all of them. The sample consists of 50,000 to 75,000 clones, 75% to 90% of them appearing once. The sequencing input was memory CD4+ T cells from blood. Receptor source: an adult in good health and CMV-seronegative. Both conserved end residues are part of each CDR3. The order of the fields is D gene, clone size, V gene, J gene, CDR3 DNA, CDR3 protein. D genes are given only for firm matches. Only some rows state a clone size, as once, few, many or a class for expanded clones.

d_gene: .; abundance: .; v_gene: TRBV28; j_gene: TRBJ1-4; CDR3nt: TGTGCCAGCAGTTTAGCCGGGACATCAAGGGAAAAACTGTTTTTT; CDR3aa: CASSLAGTSREKLFF
d_gene: .; abundance: .; v_gene: TRBV19; j_gene: TRBJ1-4; CDR3nt: TGTGCCAGTAGTATTCGCATGATGAGGGCCTGGAGTGAAAAACTGTTTTTT; CDR3aa: CASSIRMMRAWSEKLFF
d_gene: TRBD1; abundance: .; v_gene: TRBV19; j_gene: TRBJ1-1; CDR3nt: TGTGCCAGTAGTTGGACAGGGGTAAACACTGAAGCTTTCTTT; CDR3aa: CASSWTGVNTEAFF
d_gene: .; abundance: .; v_gene: TRBV27; j_gene: TRBJ2-5; CDR3nt: TGTGCCAGCAGTCCTCTTAGCTACGCGAAAGAGACCCAGTACTTC; CDR3aa: CASSPLSYAKETQYF
d_gene: .; abundance: once; v_gene: TRBV5-1; j_gene: TRBJ2-3; CDR3nt: TGCGCCAGCAGCTTGGGCCTGGGCCTTGGGACCAACACAGATACGCAGTATTTT; CDR3aa: CASSLGLGLGTNTDTQYF
d_gene: TRBD1; abundance: .; v_gene: TRBV6-1; j_gene: TRBJ1-2; CDR3nt: TGTGCCAGCAGACAGGGGAGGGGATATGGCTACACCTTC; CDR3aa: CASRQGRGYGYTF
d_gene: TRBD2; abundance: .; v_gene: TRBV11-2; j_gene: TRBJ2-1; CDR3nt: TGTGCCAGCAGCTTAAGGGGCGTTGGGGGGGGCTCCTACAATGAGCAGTTCTTC; CDR3aa: CASSLRGVGGGSYNEQFF
d_gene: TRBD1; abundance: .; v_gene: TRBV28; j_gene: TRBJ2-7; CDR3nt: TGTGCCAGCAGACTGGGACAGGGGGTTCACGAGCAGTACTTC; CDR3aa: CASRLGQGVHEQYF
d_gene: .; abundance: .; v_gene: TRBV11-2; j_gene: TRBJ1-2; CDR3nt: TGTGCCAGCAGCCTAGACAGGACTAGGGGCTACACCTTC; CDR3aa: CASSLDRTRGYTF
d_gene: TRBD2; abundance: .; v_gene: TRBV7-6; j_gene: TRBJ2-1; CDR3nt: TGTGCCAGCAGGACTAGCCTCAATGAGCAGTTCTTC; CDR3aa: CASRTSLNEQFF
d_gene: .; abundance: .; v_gene: TRBV18; j_gene: TRBJ2-1; CDR3nt: TGTGCCAGCTCACCAGGCAGGTCTAATGAGCAGTTCTTC; CDR3aa: CASSPGRSNEQFF
d_gene: .; abundance: once; v_gene: TRBV18; j_gene: TRBJ2-1; CDR3nt: TGTGCCAGCTCACCACCGTCTAGCAGCTCCTACAATGAGCAGTTCTTC; CDR3aa: CASSPPSSSSYNEQFF
d_gene: TRBD1; abundance: .; v_gene: TRBV5-8; j_gene: TRBJ1-5; CDR3nt: TGTGCCAGCAGCTCTCGACAGGGAGGACGGCAGCCCCAGCATTTT; CDR3aa: CASSSRQGGRQPQHF
d_gene: .; abundance: .; v_gene: TRBV29-1; j_gene: TRBJ2-3; CDR3nt: TGCAGCGTTGAAGATTACGGGAACTCTGATACGCAGTATTTT; CDR3aa: CSVEDYGNSDTQYF
d_gene: .; abundance: few; v_gene: TRBV18; j_gene: TRBJ2-5; CDR3nt: TGTGCCAGCTCACGAGCAGGGAAAGAGACCCAGTACTTC; CDR3aa: CASSRAGKETQYF
d_gene: .; abundance: .; v_gene: TRBV5-6; j_gene: TRBJ2-2; CDR3nt: TGTGCCAGCAGCTTTCGGCGCAGCGCCGGGGAGCTGTTTTTT; CDR3aa: CASSFRRSAGELFF
d_gene: .; abundance: once; v_gene: TRBV19; j_gene: TRBJ1-3; CDR3nt: TGTGCCAGTAGTATTCAGAGCTCTGGAAACACCATATATTTT; CDR3aa: CASSIQSSGNTIYF
d_gene: TRBD1; abundance: few; v_gene: TRBV4-2; j_gene: TRBJ1-2; CDR3nt: TGTGCCAGCAGCCAAGGAGACAGGGGCGTTTCTCGTGGCTACACCTTC; CDR3aa: CASSQGDRGVSRGYTF
d_gene: .; abundance: .; v_gene: TRBV6-1; j_gene: TRBJ2-2; CDR3nt: TGTGCCAGCAGTGAATTATGGGTCCGGGGAACCGGGGAGCTGTTTTTT; CDR3aa: CASSELWVRGTGELFF
d_gene: .; abundance: .; v_gene: TRBV10-2; j_gene: TRBJ1-4; CDR3nt: TGCGCCAGCAGTGAGCCCGGGTCTGGGACTAATGAAAAACTGTTTTTT; CDR3aa: CASSEPGSGTNEKLFF
d_gene: .; abundance: .; v_gene: TRBV5-1; j_gene: TRBJ2-5; CDR3nt: TGCGCCAGCAGCTTGCAGGACTTAGAGACCCAGTACTTC; CDR3aa: CASSLQDLETQYF
d_gene: .; abundance: .; v_gene: TRBV5-1; j_gene: TRBJ1-5; CDR3nt: TGCGCCAGCAGCCCGGGGGCAGGGGCCAATCAGCCCCAGCATTTT; CDR3aa: CASSPGAGANQPQHF
d_gene: .; abundance: few; v_gene: TRBV2; j_gene: TRBJ2-5; CDR3nt: TGTGCCAGCAGTAGGGACTTCCAAGAGACCCAGTACTTC; CDR3aa: CASSRDFQETQYF
d_gene: .; abundance: .; v_gene: TRBV18; j_gene: TRBJ1-5; CDR3nt: TGTGCCAGCTCCCTAAGTCGGACCTCCCTTTATAGCAATCAGCCCCAGCATTTT; CDR3aa: CASSLSRTSLYSNQPQHF
d_gene: TRBD2; abundance: .; v_gene: TRBV5-1; j_gene: TRBJ2-7; CDR3nt: TGCGCCAGCAGCGCGGGGGTACCGGGACTTGGCTCCTACGAGCAGTACTTC; CDR3aa: CASSAGVPGLGSYEQYF
d_gene: .; abundance: .; v_gene: TRBV6-5; j_gene: TRBJ2-7; CDR3nt: TGTGCCAGCAGTTACTCGACAGGAGACTACGAGCAGTACTTC; CDR3aa: CASSYSTGDYEQYF
d_gene: .; abundance: .; v_gene: TRBV5-1; j_gene: TRBJ1-4; CDR3nt: TGCGCCAGCAGAATGGACTCAACTAATGAAAAACTGTTTTTT; CDR3aa: CASRMDSTNEKLFF
d_gene: TRBD1; abundance: few; v_gene: TRBV19; j_gene: TRBJ2-6; CDR3nt: TGTGCCAGTAGTATGGGACAGTCGGGGGCCAACGTCCTGACTTTC; CDR3aa: CASSMGQSGANVLTF
d_gene: .; abundance: .; v_gene: TRBV6-1; j_gene: TRBJ2-2; CDR3nt: TGTGCCAGCAGTGCTTGGACTGACACCGGGGAGCTGTTTTTT; CDR3aa: CASSAWTDTGELFF
d_gene: TRBD1; abundance: .; v_gene: TRBV15; j_gene: TRBJ1-4; CDR3nt: TGTGCCACCAGCAGTAAGACCGGGACAGGTGATGAAAAACTGTTTTTT; CDR3aa: CATSSKTGTGDEKLFF
d_gene: TRBD1; abundance: .; v_gene: TRBV7-8; j_gene: TRBJ1-6; CDR3nt: TGTGCCAGCAGCTTAGGGGCCCCGGCCGGGACAGGAGGGGCCCTCCACTTT; CDR3aa: CASSLGAPAGTGGALHF
d_gene: TRBD2; abundance: few; v_gene: TRBV2; j_gene: TRBJ2-5; CDR3nt: TGTGCCAGCAGTGTCCGGGCTAGCGGGGCGGAAGCGACCCAGTACTTC; CDR3aa: CASSVRASGAEATQYF
d_gene: .; abundance: .; v_gene: TRBV6-6; j_gene: TRBJ1-1; CDR3nt: TGTGCCAGCAGTTACAAGGAGGGGAACACTGAAGCTTTCTTT; CDR3aa: CASSYKEGNTEAFF
d_gene: .; abundance: .; v_gene: TRBV21-1; j_gene: TRBJ2-2; CDR3nt: TGTGCCAGCAGCCAAAGTTGTCGGATCACCGGGGAGCTGTTTTTT; CDR3aa: CASSQSCRITGELFF
d_gene: .; abundance: .; v_gene: TRBV11-2; j_gene: TRBJ1-5; CDR3nt: TGTGCCAGCAGCTTAGGGCAGGTCGCGCGTCAGCCCCAGCATTTT; CDR3aa: CASSLGQVARQPQHF